The present T cell receptor (beta chain) was sequenced within a study of TIL therapy for anti-PD-1-resistant metastatic lung cancer. Germline values: CDR1 MNHEY, CDR2 SMNVEV (reference sequence). V lost 4 bases to trimming and J lost 9 bases, with 9 bases between them. The CDR3 covers 11 residues. Indicated time point: pre-treatment sample, taken before nivolumab and TIL therapy. Whole-study results and caveats: Infused TIL clonotypes partially replaced the baseline blood repertoire, then decayed over months.

This clone showed up just a few times. What it recognizes is unknown. The immunoSEQ assay was v3. TCRdb's table, derived via immunoSEQ multiplex PCR, lists solely in-frame clones and lacks some. The data show about 60,000 clones, under 75% seen once. This TCR came from a person aged 25 to 80 with non-small cell lung cancer. The source was blood, collected at baseline. V is TRBV27 and J is TRBJ1-1; no clear D gene. Here the CDR3 reads CASSSRTQAFF. The CDR3 DNA reads TGTGCCAGCAGTTCACGGACCCAAGCTTTCTTT.